Listed here is a single T cell receptor beta chain. The record originates from a study of blood T cell repertoires in COVID-19. Background on the study: PBMCs, B-cell-depleted T cells, or T cells provided the cDNA or gDNA that made up the material.

Original handling: Scientists estimated how many nucleated cells there were by amplifying reference gene primers. Method: immunoSEQ multiplex PCR; TCRdb's copy keeps in-frame clones and lacks some. V, J and clone size are those of that table, while D and trimming were read from the DNA. The sample shows about 220,000 clones, 84% of them seen only once. This CDR3 is built from 13 residues. Trimming removed 1 base at V and 5 bases at J, with 8 bases between. Germline V gives CDR1 LGHDT, CDR2 YNNKEL (reference sequence). The study drew participants aged about 18 to 89 years from around 24 US areas. Recovery meant two consecutive negative NP/OP PCR tests, professional clearance, or resolved symptoms.

The chain employs TRBV3-1 (or the pseudogene TRBV3-2) and TRBJ2-5, with unresolved D. The sample consisted of PBMCs or T cells enriched from blood (not recorded which). The clonotype originates from a woman aged 40 to 50 who had recovered from COVID-19. CDR3 in DNA: TGTGCCAGCAGCCAAGGGGCCCGGGAGACCCAGTACTTC. Residues: CASSQGARETQYF.